This TCR beta chain was retrieved from a study of blood T cell repertoires in COVID-19 (dated by TCRdb to 2019 to 2021). Regarding the complete study: Recovered participants in ImmuneRACE Cohort 3 were defined as having two consecutive negative NP/OP PCR tests, clearance from a healthcare professional, or resolution of symptoms. The sample metadata nearly always contained a de-identified subject ID, COVID-19 status, age in years and sex. The prospective study material was composed of cDNA or gDNA derived from T cells, B-cell-depleted T cells, or PBMCs. Where available, HLA class I and class II types were taken from metadata supplied by the sample provider and were not determined by assay-based typing. Samples came from the ongoing ImmuneRACE study (first 160 participants) plus 1,254 subjects from 6 global collaborators. The dataset comprised deeply sampled blood TCRbeta repertoires from subjects exposed to, actively infected with, or recovered from COVID-19. The repertoires were made available in a free public database intended to serve as a resource for research on the immune response to SARS-CoV-2. Samples from collaborators originated in the United States, Italy and Spain and spanned both the acute and convalescent phases of COVID-19. Study-wide conclusions, independent of this receptor: The amount of clinical and demographic metadata varied by source and participant and was provided uncurated.

Enrolling through a virtual design, the prospective study's participants ranged in age from about 18 to 89 years and lived across about two dozen United States geographic areas. Cohort assignment in the prospective study relied on participant-reported clinical history from a screening survey and a study questionnaire. In the prospective study, mobile phlebotomists collected whole blood, serum and a nasopharyngeal or oropharyngeal swab from each participant. Over a 2-month period, participants in the prospective study had the option of providing additional blood draws and questionnaires. Prospective study blood samples were shipped either frozen or at room temperature before DNA extraction. To note about this clone: There is no known antigen for this receptor. No clone much larger than this one lies a single base away; base qualities are absent.

TCRbeta CDR3 regions were amplified from genomic DNA using the immunoSEQ Assay, a bias-controlled multiplex PCR. Per the original workflow: The number of nucleated cells in each sample was estimated from the amplification of reference gene primers within the assay. To quantify the absolute abundance of each unique TCRbeta CDR3 rearrangement, sequence reads were collapsed and filtered. For each sample, productive Simpson clonality was calculated as the square root of Simpson's diversity index over productive rearrangements. This immuneACCESS table, as held by TCRdb, lists in-frame sequences with V and J called but not all clones. Of the missing ones, under half trace to an unresolved V gene in checked studies; the others have no known cause. V, J and clone size are taken as reported in that table, and D and trimming were inferred from the DNA itself. Counted in this sample were some 300,000 clones; 85% to 90% of them appeared once. Approximately 2% of the sample comes from the top ten.

Its CDR3 holds 16 amino acids, cysteine through phenylalanine. Only the CDR3 portion is preserved as DNA: 48 bases, with reading frame beginning at the first base. CDR1 and CDR2 are drawn from the germline V gene: SGHTA, FQGNSA. At the junction V is shortened by 5 bases and J by 1 base, with 15 bases in between. Here the chain combines TRBV7-2 and TRBJ2-1; the D gene is perhaps TRBD2, from 6 matching bases. Sequencing was performed on PBMCs or T cells enriched from blood (not recorded which). The source is a woman aged 55-75 years in a cohort exposed to, infected with or recovered from COVID-19 (not recorded which). The CDR3 region reads CASSMVAEASYNEQFF. In nucleotides, the sequence is TGTGCCAGCAGCATGGTAGCGGAGGCATCCTACAATGAGCAGTTCTTC.